The 3 T cell receptor beta chains reported below all come from one sample, sequenced in a study of shared clonotypes between healthy human individuals. Repertoires were generated with immunoSEQ multiplex PCR, while TCRdb's copy carries only in-frame clones and drops some. The table lists 1.4 million or so clones, 97% to 99% of them singletons, with about 0.35% in the top ten. Sequenced: naive CD4+ T cells sorted from blood. Subset given: CD45RA+ positively selected. These receptor sequences come from a man aged 25-40 years in good health.

The gene calls are TRBV6-5 and TRBJ2-2, with D possibly being TRBD1 (6 bases). The V and J ends lost 7 bases and 7 bases respectively, with 10 bases between them. The CDR3 loop spans 12 amino acids. Germline V CDR1 and CDR2: MNHEY, SVGAGI. CDR3 amino acids: CASKTGFGELFF. The DNA of the CDR3 is TGTGCCAGCAAGACAGGATTCGGGGAGCTGTTTTTT.

This rearrangement joins TRBV10-3 to TRBJ2-1; TRBD2 aligns across 9 bases. Germline V gene lookup returns CDR1 ENHRY and CDR2 SYGVKD. The CDR3 is 15 amino acids. CDR3 in amino acids: CAAGLAPSSYNEQFF. The DNA for the CDR3 is TGTGCGGCAGGACTAGCGCCAAGCTCCTACAATGAGCAGTTCTTC.

The chain employs TRBV10-3 and TRBJ2-3; tentatively, D is TRBD2 (5 bases). There are 14 residues in the CDR3. CDR1 is ENHRY, CDR2 SYGVKD, per germline. V lost 7 bases and J 8 bases, leaving 19 bases between the germline ends. DNA for the CDR3: TGTGCCATCAACGGAGTACTAGGTCTAGGTACGCAGTATTTT. Its protein is CAINGVLGLGTQYF.